These T cell receptor beta chains were read from a single sample in a study of OX40 agonist ivuxolimab in advanced cancers. Clones were sequenced by immunoSEQ multiplex PCR, and TCRdb holds only the in-frame ones, with some missing. This table holds 95,000 to 150,000 clones, roughly 90% found once. The material was CD4+ or CD8+ T cells sorted from blood, obtained in a trial of the OX40 agonist ivuxolimab. These receptor sequences come from an adult with an advanced solid tumor such as melanoma, head and neck, liver or kidney cancer. Each CDR3 is given with its conserved first and last residue. The order of the fields is J gene, V gene, CDR3 protein.

J gene: TRBJ2-1
V gene: TRBV6-5
CDR3 protein: CASSTGLAGSHEQFF

J gene: TRBJ1-1
V gene: TRBV28
CDR3 protein: CASPPPGVTGTEAFF

J gene: TRBJ2-5
V gene: TRBV4-2
CDR3 protein: CASSQRAGEAETQYF

J gene: TRBJ1-1
V gene: TRBV7-9
CDR3 protein: CASTPGTVEAFF

J gene: TRBJ1-5
V gene: TRBV10-2
CDR3 protein: CASSQDSGGNSNQPQHF

J gene: TRBJ2-7
V gene: TRBV5-1
CDR3 protein: CASSLSGTSQEQYF

J gene: TRBJ1-1
V gene: TRBV9
CDR3 protein: CASSAGTVNTEAFF

J gene: TRBJ2-7
V gene: TRBV6-5
CDR3 protein: CASSLRSGIIYEQYF

J gene: TRBJ2-5
V gene: TRBV5-1
CDR3 protein: CASSLRPQETQYF

J gene: TRBJ1-2
V gene: TRBV19
CDR3 protein: CASSSPQGNYGYTF

J gene: TRBJ1-2
V gene: TRBV6-6
CDR3 protein: CASSYSWGLEGYTF

J gene: TRBJ2-2
V gene: TRBV27
CDR3 protein: CASQTGAHTGELFF

J gene: TRBJ1-3
V gene: TRBV7-3
CDR3 protein: CASSLERGRGNTIYF

J gene: TRBJ2-7
V gene: TRBV5-8
CDR3 protein: CASGGQAYEQYF

J gene: TRBJ2-1
V gene: TRBV19
CDR3 protein: CASSMAGTFNEQFF

J gene: TRBJ1-5
V gene: TRBV19
CDR3 protein: CASTGQYNQPQHF

J gene: TRBJ2-1
V gene: TRBV27
CDR3 protein: CASGGQGNEQFF

J gene: TRBJ2-2
V gene: TRBV5-1
CDR3 protein: CASSGTSGRTDTGELFF

J gene: TRBJ1-1
V gene: TRBV28
CDR3 protein: CASSLLQGFTEAFF

J gene: TRBJ1-5
V gene: TRBV4-1
CDR3 protein: CASSQDLVFPVDSNQPQHF

J gene: TRBJ1-2
V gene: TRBV27
CDR3 protein: CASSGSGLAPYGYTF

J gene: TRBJ1-1
V gene: TRBV30
CDR3 protein: CAWAGSTEAFF

J gene: NA
V gene: TRBV11-2
CDR3 protein: CASSLVLSSYEQYF

J gene: TRBJ1-2
V gene: TRBV19
CDR3 protein: CASSIARGQGGYTF

J gene: TRBJ1-1
V gene: TRBV7-3
CDR3 protein: CASSFAPSTEAFF

J gene: TRBJ2-1
V gene: TRBV6-1
CDR3 protein: CASSALSGSSYEQFF

J gene: TRBJ2-2
V gene: TRBV2
CDR3 protein: CASRGRGRATGELFF

J gene: TRBJ1-5
V gene: TRBV11-3
CDR3 protein: CASSLGTGKRFQPQHF

J gene: TRBJ1-1
V gene: TRBV6-6
CDR3 protein: CASTQRGSEAFF

J gene: TRBJ2-5
V gene: TRBV19
CDR3 protein: CASRDHQETQYF

J gene: TRBJ1-5
V gene: TRBV28
CDR3 protein: CASSSDNGSDQPQHF

J gene: TRBJ1-1
V gene: TRBV28
CDR3 protein: CASSRGQNLISEAFF